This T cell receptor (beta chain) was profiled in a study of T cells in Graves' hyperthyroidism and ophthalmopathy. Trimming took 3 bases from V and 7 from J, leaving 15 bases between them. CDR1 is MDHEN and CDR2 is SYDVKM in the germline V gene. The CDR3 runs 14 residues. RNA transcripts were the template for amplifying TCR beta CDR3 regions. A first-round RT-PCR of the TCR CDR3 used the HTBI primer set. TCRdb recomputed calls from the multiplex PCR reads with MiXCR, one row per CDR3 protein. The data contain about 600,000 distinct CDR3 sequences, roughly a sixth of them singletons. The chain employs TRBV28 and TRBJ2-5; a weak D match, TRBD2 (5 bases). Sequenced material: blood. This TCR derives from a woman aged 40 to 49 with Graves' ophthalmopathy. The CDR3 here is CASSLNSASGTQYF. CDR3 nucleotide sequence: TGTGCCAGCAGTTTGAATAGCGCGTCGGGGACCCAGTACTTC. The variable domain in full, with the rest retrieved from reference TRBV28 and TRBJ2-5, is DVKVTQSSRYLVKRTGEKVFLECVQDMDHENMFWYRQDPGLGLRLIYFSYDVKMKEKGDIPEGYSVSREKKERFSLILESASTNQTSMYLCASSLNSASGTQYFGPGTRLLVL.